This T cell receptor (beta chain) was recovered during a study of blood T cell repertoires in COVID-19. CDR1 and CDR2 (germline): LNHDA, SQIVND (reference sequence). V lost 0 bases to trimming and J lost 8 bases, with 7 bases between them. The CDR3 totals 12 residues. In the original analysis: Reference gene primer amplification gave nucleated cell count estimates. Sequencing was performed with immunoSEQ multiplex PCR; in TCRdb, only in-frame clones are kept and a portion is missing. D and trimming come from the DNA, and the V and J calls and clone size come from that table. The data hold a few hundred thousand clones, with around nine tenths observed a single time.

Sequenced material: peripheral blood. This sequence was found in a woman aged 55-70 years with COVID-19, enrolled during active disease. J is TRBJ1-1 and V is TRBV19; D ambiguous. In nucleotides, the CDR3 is TGTGCCAGTAGTATAGATGAGATCGAAGCTTTCTTT. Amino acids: CASSIDEIEAFF.